This record looks at one TCR beta chain sequence and its context. The assay was immunoSEQ multiplex PCR, and TCRdb's table has in-frame clones only and misses some. The sample lists 50,000 to 75,000 clones, 90% occurring once. The germline V gene has CDR1 MNHEY and CDR2 SVGAGI. Trimming removed 10 bases from V and 8 bases from J; junction bases left unmatched: 14. The CDR3 is 14 residues long. The data belong to a study of T cell changes during pregnancy in multiple sclerosis. This specimen was peripheral blood, taken in the first trimester of pregnancy. The receptor was derived from a female donor in good health, enrolled as a control in a pregnancy study. The chain combines TRBV6-5 with TRBJ1-2, with 9 bases aligning to TRBD1. The CDR3 sequence is CATLRDGTGLGYTF. In DNA form, the CDR3 reads TGTGCCACCCTAAGGGACGGGACAGGGCTAGGCTACACCTTC.